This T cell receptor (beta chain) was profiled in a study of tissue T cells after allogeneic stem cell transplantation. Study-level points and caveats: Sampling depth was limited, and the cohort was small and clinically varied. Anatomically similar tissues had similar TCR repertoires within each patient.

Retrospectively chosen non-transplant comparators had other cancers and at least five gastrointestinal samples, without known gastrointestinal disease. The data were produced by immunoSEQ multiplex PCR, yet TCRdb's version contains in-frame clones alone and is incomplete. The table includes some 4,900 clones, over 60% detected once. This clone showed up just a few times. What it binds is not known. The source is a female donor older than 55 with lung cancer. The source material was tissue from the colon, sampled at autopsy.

The CDR3 nucleotides are TGCAGCGCCCAGTGGGATAGCGAGACCCAGTACTTC. This gives the protein CSAQWDSETQYF. The chain joins TRBV29-1 to TRBJ2-5; D unresolved. CDR3 length: 12 amino acids. Germline V gene sequence: CDR1 SQVTM, CDR2 ANQGSEA. The V end lost 7 bases, the J end lost 5 bases, and 14 bases lay between the germline ends. Drawing the rest from reference TRBV29-1 and TRBJ2-5, the complete variable domain is SAVISQKPSRDICQRGTSLTIQCQVDSQVTMMFWYRQQPGQSLTLIATANQGSEATYESGFVIDKFPISRPNLTFSTLTVSNMSPEDSSIYLCSAQWDSETQYFGPGTRLLVL.